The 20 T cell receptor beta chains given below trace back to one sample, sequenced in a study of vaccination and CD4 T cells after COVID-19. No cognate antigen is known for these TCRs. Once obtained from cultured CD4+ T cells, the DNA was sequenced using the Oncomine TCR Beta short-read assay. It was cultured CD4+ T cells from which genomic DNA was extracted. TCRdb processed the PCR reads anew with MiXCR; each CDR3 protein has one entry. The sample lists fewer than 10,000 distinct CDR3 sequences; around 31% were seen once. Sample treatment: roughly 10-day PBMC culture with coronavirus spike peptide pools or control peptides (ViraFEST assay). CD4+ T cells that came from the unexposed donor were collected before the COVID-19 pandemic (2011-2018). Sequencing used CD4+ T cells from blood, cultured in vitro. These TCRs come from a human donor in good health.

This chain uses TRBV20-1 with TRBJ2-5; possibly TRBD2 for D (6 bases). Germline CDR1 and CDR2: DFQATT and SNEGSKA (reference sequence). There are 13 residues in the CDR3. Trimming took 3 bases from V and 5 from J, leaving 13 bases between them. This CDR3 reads CSARRQAGETQYF. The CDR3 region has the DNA TGCAGTGCTAGGCGGCAGGCGGGGGAGACCCAGTACTTC.

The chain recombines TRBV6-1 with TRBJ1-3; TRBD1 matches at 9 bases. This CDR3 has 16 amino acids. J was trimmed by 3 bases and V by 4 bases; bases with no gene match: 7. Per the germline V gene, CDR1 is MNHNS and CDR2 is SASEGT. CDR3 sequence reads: CASSVIQGAGGNTIYF. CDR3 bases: TGTGCCAGCAGTGTAATACAGGGGGCGGGTGGAAACACCATATATTTT.

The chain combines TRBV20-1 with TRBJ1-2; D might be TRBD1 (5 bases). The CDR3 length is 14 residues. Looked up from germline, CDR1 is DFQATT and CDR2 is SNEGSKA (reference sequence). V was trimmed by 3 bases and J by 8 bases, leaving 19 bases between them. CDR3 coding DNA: TGCAGTGCTAGGAAAAAACAGGTCTCAGGGGGCTACACCTTC. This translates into CSARKKQVSGGYTF.

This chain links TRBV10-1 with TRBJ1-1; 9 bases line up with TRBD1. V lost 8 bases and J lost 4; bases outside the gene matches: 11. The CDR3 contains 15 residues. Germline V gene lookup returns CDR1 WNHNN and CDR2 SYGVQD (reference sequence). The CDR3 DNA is TGCGCCAGCCGCGAACAGGGGGCCAGAAGCACTGAAGCTTTCTTT. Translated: CASREQGARSTEAFF.

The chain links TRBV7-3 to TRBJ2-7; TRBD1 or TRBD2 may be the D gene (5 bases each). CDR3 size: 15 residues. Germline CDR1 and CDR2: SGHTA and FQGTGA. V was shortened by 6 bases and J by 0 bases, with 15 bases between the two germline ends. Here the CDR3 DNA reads TGTGCCAGCAGGCCTTTGGGACGGAGCTCCTACGAGCAGTACTTC. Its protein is CASRPLGRSSYEQYF.

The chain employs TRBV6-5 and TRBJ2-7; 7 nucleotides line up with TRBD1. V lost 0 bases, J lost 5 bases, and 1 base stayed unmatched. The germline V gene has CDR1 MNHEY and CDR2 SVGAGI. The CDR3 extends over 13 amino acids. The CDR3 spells CASSYSTGNEQYF. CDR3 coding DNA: TGTGCCAGCAGTTACTCGACAGGGAACGAGCAGTACTTC.

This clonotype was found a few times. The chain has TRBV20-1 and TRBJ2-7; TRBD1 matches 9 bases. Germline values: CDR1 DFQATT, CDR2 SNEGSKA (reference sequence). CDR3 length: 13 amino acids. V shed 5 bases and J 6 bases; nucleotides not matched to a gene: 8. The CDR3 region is CSAPGQGSPEQYF. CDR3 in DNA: TGCAGTGCTCCGGGACAGGGAAGCCCCGAGCAGTACTTC.

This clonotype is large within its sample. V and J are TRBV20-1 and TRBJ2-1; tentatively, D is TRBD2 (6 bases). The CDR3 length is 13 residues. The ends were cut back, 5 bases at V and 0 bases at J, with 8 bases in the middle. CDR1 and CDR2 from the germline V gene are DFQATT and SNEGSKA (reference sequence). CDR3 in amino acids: CSAQRVSYNEQFF. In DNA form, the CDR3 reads TGCAGTGCTCAGCGGGTCTCCTACAATGAGCAGTTCTTC.

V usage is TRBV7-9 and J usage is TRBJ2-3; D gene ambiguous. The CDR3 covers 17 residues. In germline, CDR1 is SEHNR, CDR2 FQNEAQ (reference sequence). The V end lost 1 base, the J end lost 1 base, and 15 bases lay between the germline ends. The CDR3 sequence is CASSLVSGVDGTDTQYF. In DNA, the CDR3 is TGTGCCAGCAGCTTAGTCTCAGGAGTTGATGGCACAGATACGCAGTATTTT.

CDR3 DNA sequence: TGTGCCAGCTCCTTGGGGACTGAAGCTTTCTTT. Protein sequence: CASSLGTEAFF. The chain carries TRBV6-2 or TRBV6-3 and TRBJ1-1; D is uncertain. The CDR3 consists of 11 residues. Germline CDR1 reads MNHEY; CDR2 reads SVGEGT. Trimming took off 8 bases at V and 5 bases at J, with 9 bases between the two ends.

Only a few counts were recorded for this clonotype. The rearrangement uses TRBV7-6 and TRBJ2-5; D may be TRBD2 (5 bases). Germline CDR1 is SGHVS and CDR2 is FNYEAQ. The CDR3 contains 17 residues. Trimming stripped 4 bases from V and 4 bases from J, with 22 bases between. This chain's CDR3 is CASSSRGFLVPSETQYF. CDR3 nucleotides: TGTGCCAGCAGCTCACGGGGTTTTCTCGTACCATCAGAGACCCAGTACTTC.

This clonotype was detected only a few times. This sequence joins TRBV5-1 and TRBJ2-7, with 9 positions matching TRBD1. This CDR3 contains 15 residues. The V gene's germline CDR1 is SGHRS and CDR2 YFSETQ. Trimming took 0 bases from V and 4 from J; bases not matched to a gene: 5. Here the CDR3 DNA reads TGCGCCAGCAGCTTGGGGGGACAGGGAACATACGAGCAGTACTTC. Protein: CASSLGGQGTYEQYF.

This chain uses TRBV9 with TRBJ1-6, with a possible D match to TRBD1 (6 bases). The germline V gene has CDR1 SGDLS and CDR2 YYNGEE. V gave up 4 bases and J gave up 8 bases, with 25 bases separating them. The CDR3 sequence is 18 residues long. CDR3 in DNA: TGTGCCAGCAGCAAATCCACAGGGCCCCGGCGAGATGATTCACCCCTCCACTTT. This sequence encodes CASSKSTGPRRDDSPLHF.

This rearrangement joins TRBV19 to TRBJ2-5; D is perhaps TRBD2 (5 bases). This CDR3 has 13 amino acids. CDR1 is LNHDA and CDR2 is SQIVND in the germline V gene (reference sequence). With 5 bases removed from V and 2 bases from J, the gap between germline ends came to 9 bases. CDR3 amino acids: CASSWTAQETQYF. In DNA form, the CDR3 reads TGTGCCAGTAGTTGGACTGCTCAAGAGACCCAGTACTTC.

The CDR3: CASSLDAGELFF. CDR3 sequence (DNA): TGTGCCAGCAGCTTAGATGCCGGGGAGCTGTTTTTT. This chain links TRBV7-9 with TRBJ2-2; D uncertain. The CDR3 loop spans 12 amino acids. Germline V gene sequence: CDR1 SEHNR, CDR2 FQNEAQ (reference sequence). V lost 1 base to trimming and J lost 6 bases, with 3 bases between them. The complete variable domain, with remaining parts taken from reference TRBV7-9 and TRBJ2-2, reads DTGVSQNPRHKITKRGQNVTFRCDPISEHNRLYWYRQTLGQGPEFLTYFQNEAQLEKSRLLSDRFSAERPKGSFSTLEIQRTEQGDSAMYLCASSLDAGELFFGEGSRLTVL.

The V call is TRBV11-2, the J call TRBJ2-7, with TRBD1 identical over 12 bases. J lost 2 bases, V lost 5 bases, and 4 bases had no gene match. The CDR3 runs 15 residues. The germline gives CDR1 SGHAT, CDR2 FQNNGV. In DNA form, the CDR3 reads TGTGCCAGCAGCGTGGGACAGGGGGCAGCCTACGAGCAGTACTTC. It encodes CASSVGQGAAYEQYF.

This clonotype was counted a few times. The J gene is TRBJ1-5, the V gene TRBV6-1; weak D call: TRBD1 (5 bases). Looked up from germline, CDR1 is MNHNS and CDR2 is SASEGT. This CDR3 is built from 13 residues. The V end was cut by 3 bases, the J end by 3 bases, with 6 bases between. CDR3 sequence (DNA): TGTGCCAGCAGTGACAGGGCCAATCAGCCCCAGCATTTT. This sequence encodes CASSDRANQPQHF.

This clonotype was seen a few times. CDR3 loop: CASSQTGFQDYGYTF. CDR3 coding DNA: TGTGCCAGCAGTCAAACAGGGTTTCAGGACTATGGCTACACCTTC. This chain uses TRBV28 with TRBJ1-2, with D possibly matching TRBD1 (6 bases). The CDR3 is 15 residues long. V dropped 5 bases and J dropped 3 bases, with 16 bases sitting between them. Germline lookup yields CDR1 MDHEN and CDR2 SYDVKM.

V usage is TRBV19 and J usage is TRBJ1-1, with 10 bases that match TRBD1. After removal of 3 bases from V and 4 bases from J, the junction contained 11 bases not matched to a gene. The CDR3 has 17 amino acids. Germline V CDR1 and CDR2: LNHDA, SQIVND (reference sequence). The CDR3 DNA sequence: TGTGCCAGTAGTATGGGTGGGACAGGGGCCGGGGGCACTGAAGCTTTCTTT. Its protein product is CASSMGGTGAGGTEAFF.

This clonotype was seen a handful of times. This CDR3 reads CASRDRGNTEAFF. Written as DNA, the CDR3 is TGTGCCAGCAGGGACAGGGGTAACACTGAAGCTTTCTTT. This chain links TRBV28 with TRBJ1-1; the match to TRBD1 covers 9 bases. The CDR3 runs 13 residues. J lost 2 bases, V lost 6 bases, and 1 base had no gene match. CDR1 and CDR2 (germline): MDHEN, SYDVKM.